This T cell receptor beta chain was recorded in a study of neurological immune-mediated disorders. TCRdb reprocessed the 5' RACE reads with MiXCR, giving one entry per CDR3 protein. The table lists about 18,000 distinct CDR3 sequences, roughly a tenth of them singletons. This CDR3 has 14 residues. V dropped 3 bases and J dropped 1 base, with 9 bases sitting between them. Germline CDR1 and CDR2: SEHNR and FQNEAQ (reference sequence). This clonotype was observed many times. This sequence originates from a woman aged 45 to 65 in good health. J is TRBJ1-1 and V is TRBV7-9; TRBD1 is a possible D gene (5 bases). What was sequenced was CD8+ T cells from blood. CDR3 sequence reads: CASSLGDRNTEAFF. CDR3 DNA sequence: TGTGCCAGCAGCTTGGGAGACAGGAACACTGAAGCTTTCTTT. Looking up the rest from reference TRBV7-9 and TRBJ1-1 gives the full variable domain: DTGVSQNPRHKITKRGQNVTFRCDPISEHNRLYWYRQTLGQGPEFLTYFQNEAQLEKSRLLSDRFSAERPKGSFSTLEIQRTEQGDSAMYLCASSLGDRNTEAFFGQGTRLTVV.